This TCR beta chain was obtained from a study of cytomegalovirus exposure and HLA in healthy donors (dated by TCRdb to the late 2010s). In the study overall: An earlier analysis of under 600 of the donors reported more than 250 Gb of sequence data and approximately 110 million unique TCR beta sequences from some 180 million T cells. Roughly 300 gigabases of sequencing data and around 80 million unique TCR sequences made up an early release that covered over 550 HLA-typed donors. The genetic ancestry cluster associated with self-reported Caucasian donors included approximately 85% of the 398 genotyped donors. The aim of the study was to test whether cataloging public T cell receptors could identify signatures of past pathogen exposure. The T cell repertoires of roughly 660 subjects were profiled by immunosequencing and related to cytomegalovirus serostatus. A separate validation cohort of about 110 different subjects was used in addition to the roughly 620-subject first cohort. The study combined high-throughput TCR immunosequencing, statistical association of individual TCRs with disease status, and machine learning to predict cytomegalovirus infection status. To study patterns of TCR occurrence, a later analysis re-analyzed previously published TCR beta repertoires from just over 650 donors and added high-resolution HLA genotyping. Rather than drawing on any new phenotypic data, the later analysis identified candidate immune exposures from TCR beta sequences and the way those sequences occurred across donors. To decide whether each TCR beta V gene segment behaved as functional or pseudogenic, an earlier analysis of approximately 620 of the donors relied on high-throughput TCR beta sequencing. Donor age, sex, ethnicity and CMV serostatus were compiled alongside the repertoire data. A later genetic analysis used genome-wide SNP genotypes for about three fifths of the 666 donors, treating that subset as a discovery cohort. Every discovery cohort repertoire had been produced on one sequencing platform. Both class I and class II loci were covered by HLA typing, at four-digit resolution. The number of typed donors differed by locus: about 629-640 for A, B, C, DRB1 and DQB1; some 500 for DQA1; over 600 for DPA1; and some 450 for DPB1. Five DR-DQ haplotypes were treated as single units for association and clustering because of strong linkage in the cohort. Among 398 genotyped donors of the cohort, an average of 235,054 unique TCR beta nucleotide sequences were sequenced per donor, roughly 18% of them non-productive. Study-wide conclusions, independent of this receptor: A cluster of highly shared sequence variants was judged likely to represent a technical artifact of the sequencing pipeline. In an earlier analysis of several hundred of the donors, most TCR beta V segments were observed in productive rearrangements about 90% or about 30% of the time, broadly matching IMGT annotations. A further reported finding was that TCR beta sequences accurately predicted the HLA-A and HLA-B alleles for most subjects in the first cohort. Linkage disequilibrium might explain the correlated functional status among segregating V segments, but an unknown experimental factor could not be excluded. According to a later analysis, most CMV-associated TCR beta chains appeared to be HLA-restricted, and the HLA associations seemed to be driven largely by CMV exposure. When HLA alleles, especially DR and DQ, strongly co-occurred, TCR associations were difficult to assign to individual alleles. The classifier was reported to diagnose cytomegalovirus status with high specificity and sensitivity in both the original cohort and the validation cohort. In vitro tests confirmed that three of the cytomegalovirus-associated TCR beta chains recognize cytomegalovirus antigens. This cohort had only TCR beta chains sequenced, and the lack of alpha or paired-chain data limited which features could be detected. In a later analysis, several top co-occurrence clusters were reported to appear linked to parvovirus B19, influenza, CMV and Epstein-Barr virus. HLA typing was unavailable for some donors at each locus, so association tests used only the typed subset. Most TCR sequences were seen in very few donors, while some public TCRs were found in many individuals. CMV serostatus was the only immune exposure information available for the cohort. In the study, roughly 160 TCR beta chains were listed as associated with cytomegalovirus. According to a later analysis, TCR association rates differed among HLA loci, with DRB1 alleles showing the most associated TCRs and HLA-C alleles showing the fewest. Compared with the approximately 670-donor mean, donors in an Asian-associated ancestry cluster had fewer N-insertions in productive TCRs, according to a later genetic analysis. Presence/absence analyses assumed roughly uniform sequencing depth across donors, an assumption that may not hold. Compared with equally common non-associated chains, HLA-associated TCR beta chains in a later analysis were more clonally expanded and had lower generation probabilities. An association between a missense DCLRE1C variant and V-gene and J-gene trimming of TCR beta chains was found in a later genetic analysis and replicated in an independent cohort. According to the authors, the approach could potentially be generalized to other disease states and immunological phenotypes. Because counts were too low, roughly 16 rarely observed V segments, including chromosome 9 orphons, were left out of the earlier analysis of some 600 of the donors. At a false discovery rate of 0.05, a later analysis linked fewer than 20,000 TCR beta sequences to specific HLA alleles.

The library was produced with the immunoSEQ multiplex PCR assay. The multiplex PCR relied on a mix of 60 forward primers for TCR Vbeta segments and 13 reverse primers for TCR Jbeta segments. A multiplex PCR assay on genomic DNA amplified the CDR3 region of rearranged TCR beta genes. The Illumina HiSeq System was used to sequence the amplified TCR beta libraries as 87-base-pair reads. The study's processing was this. Across the 670 or so repertoires, a later analysis counted around 80 million unique TCR beta chains, some 11 million of which were shared by at least two donors. A nearest-neighbor algorithm error-corrected the raw reads and collapsed the reads into unique sequences, merging closely related sequences to remove PCR and sequencing errors. Alignment of CDR3 sequences to IMGT reference sequences was used to assign V, D and J gene segments. For a sequence to be retained, a match of at least six nucleotides was required to both a V gene segment and a J gene segment. Rearrangements were called productive when the CDR3 lacked stop codons and stayed in frame with V and J; all others were non-productive. Following IMGT convention, CDR3 was defined as the stretch from the second conserved V-encoded cysteine up to the conserved J-encoded phenylalanine. The earlier analysis of about 620 of the donors excluded sequences that lacked an unambiguous match to a single V gene segment. In an earlier analysis of around 600 of the donors, V segments were called functional above 56.7% productive rearrangements and were called segregating when the between-donor standard deviation exceeded 5%. To diagnose cytomegalovirus status from the catalog of TCR beta chain sequences, a statistical classification framework was built. In a later analysis, TCR nucleotide sequences were compared against IMGT/GENE-DB human TR gene sequences so that V and J genes could be assigned. The TCRdist pipeline was used in a later analysis to assign CDR3 sequences and most-parsimonious VDJ recombination scenarios. In a later analysis, each TCR beta chain was defined by its CDR3 amino acid sequence together with its V-gene family, and reads without a unique V-gene family were excluded. In a later analysis, fewer than 600 highly shared, low-generation-probability nucleotide sequences were removed to address suspected cross-contamination and a sequencing artifact. A later analysis calculated a clonal expansion index for each public chain from normalized within-repertoire ranks of inferred template counts. A later analysis computed generation probabilities with a VDJ recombination model fitted to out-of-frame rearrangements, and checked the results against IGoR. A later analysis scored TCR-TCR, TCR-HLA and TCR-CMV co-occurrence with hypergeometric tests, applying a repertoire-size bias correction to TCR pairs. False discovery rates were estimated in a later analysis by permuting HLA or CMV assignments 20 times. A later analysis grouped co-occurring TCRs with DBSCAN, adding TCRdist sequence similarity when clustering within HLA-allele-positive subsets. Co-occurrence clustering excluded repertoires with fewer than 30,000 or more than 120,000 public chains, plus five with anomalous nucleotide sharing. Not all clones reach the TCRdb copy of this immuneACCESS table, which keeps in-frame sequences only. Checked studies attribute under half of the gap to unresolved V genes and leave the rest unexplained. Clone size and V and J calls were adopted from that table, with D and trimming inferred from the DNA. Across this sample there are roughly 67,000 clones, with approximately 80% seen only once. Just under 3% of the sample comes from the top ten.

This clone is a singleton in its sample. The target of this receptor is not known. Base quality data are lacking; no much larger clone is found one base away. The cohort comprised around 690 healthy bone marrow donors. All cohort members were sampled while nominally healthy, although unrecorded immune exposures were likely present. The donor tested CMV seronegative and was one of the 352 seronegative cohort members. A peripheral blood sample was collected from each donor, and TCR beta sequencing was performed on peripheral blood mononuclear cells. The Qiagen DNeasy Blood Extraction Kit was used to extract genomic DNA from the blood cell samples. This sequence originates from a young woman in good health and CMV-seronegative. What was sequenced was PBMCs.

The sequenced DNA: TGTGCCAGTCGGGTTAGTGGACAGGGTCGGAATGAGCAGTTCTTC. The translation is CASRVSGQGRNEQFF. The chain is encoded by TRBV19 joined to TRBJ2-1; 8 bases in the junction line up with TRBD1. V is pruned by 8 bases and J by 7 bases, leaving 13 bases of the junction without a gene match. According to the germline V gene (reference sequence), CDR1 reads LNHDA and CDR2 reads SQIVND. CDR3 length: 15 amino acids, cysteine to phenylalanine. Here the CDR3 DNA is all that survives: 45 bases in frame from base 1.